These 12 T cell receptor beta chains were all obtained from the same sample, sequenced in a study of persistence of HIV-infected CD4 T cells. This was the immunoSEQ version 4 assay in survey mode. TCRdb keeps only in-frame clones here, not all; method: immunoSEQ multiplex PCR. There are 30,000 to 35,000 clones in the sample; about four fifths occur only once, and roughly 0.9% lies in the top ten. The stimulus was lysate of CMV-infected fibroblasts, around 9.3 ug/mL. Sorted nonresponding memory CD4+ T cells were CD40L-negative, CD69-negative, CD45RO-high. These receptors have no known antigen. The sample was CD4+ T cells sorted from PBMCs after approximately 20-hour stimulation, taken from a patient who received antiretroviral therapy. The source is an adult man with HIV who was CMV-seropositive.

The chain joins TRBV6-5 to TRBJ1-6; D remains unclear. The CDR3 extends over 14 amino acids. V was clipped by 11 bases and J by 0 bases, with 11 bases between them. Germline CDR1 and CDR2: MNHEY and SVGAGI. The CDR3 sequence is CASRVGSYNSPLHF. CDR3 in DNA: TGTGCCTCTCGGGTGGGCTCCTATAATTCACCCCTCCACTTT.

This clone was detected only once. This chain links TRBV3-1 (or the pseudogene TRBV3-2) with TRBJ1-5; TRBD1 matches at 7 bases. With 1 base clipped from V and 9 bases from J, the junction kept 6 bases outside the gene matches. Germline CDR1 reads LGHDT; CDR2 reads YNNKEL (reference sequence). The CDR3 spans 14 residues. CDR3 sequence: CASSQGRGMGPQHF. The CDR3 DNA reads as TGTGCCAGCAGCCAAGGCAGGGGGATGGGGCCCCAGCATTTT.

The gene calls are TRBV11-2 and TRBJ2-3, with D possibly being TRBD1 or TRBD2 (6 bases each). CDR1 is SGHAT and CDR2 is FQNNGV in the germline V gene. The CDR3 length is 17 residues. V was trimmed by 2 bases and J by 1 base, leaving 16 bases between them. The CDR3 reads CASSLYPLRGRTDTQYF. The CDR3 bases are TGTGCCAGCAGCTTATACCCCCTTCGGGGGCGCACAGATACGCAGTATTTT.

The chain links TRBV12-3 or TRBV12-4 to TRBJ1-2; D unclear. V lost 0 bases and J lost 8, with 10 bases in between. The CDR3 contains 13 residues. The CDR3 sequence: CASSLAVFMGYTF. The CDR3 DNA follows: TGTGCCAGCAGTTTAGCGGTTTTTATGGGCTACACCTTC.

CDR3 sequence (DNA): TGCAGTGCTAGAGGGGACTATGGCTACACCTTC. Its translation: CSARGDYGYTF. J is TRBJ1-2 and V is TRBV20-1, with unresolved D. The V end was cut by 1 base, the J end by 3 bases, with 3 bases between. The CDR3 covers 11 residues. Germline V lookup: CDR1 DFQATT, CDR2 SNEGSKA (reference sequence).

The chain employs TRBV19 and TRBJ1-1; D remains ambiguous. The CDR3 length is 12 residues. Trimming cost V 5 bases and J 8 bases, with 12 bases left between them. The germline gives CDR1 LNHDA, CDR2 SQIVND (reference sequence). The CDR3 DNA reads as TGTGCCAGTAGTCCTCCGAGAGGGGAAGCTTTCTTT. Encoded protein: CASSPPRGEAFF.

About this clone: The junction does not match germline at one end; this may be a read error. This rearrangement joins TRBV28 to TRBJ2-4; D is perhaps TRBD1 (6 bases). The CDR3 covers 12 residues. Germline CDR1 and CDR2: MDHEN and SYDVKM. The DNA for the CDR3 is TGTGCCAGCAGTCTTCCAGGGGCCCGGAAGGACTTC. Protein sequence: CASSLPGARKDF.

V and J are TRBV7-6 and TRBJ2-2; D gene unclear. This CDR3 comprises 16 residues. Germline CDR1 and CDR2: SGHVS and FNYEAQ. Trimming stripped 5 bases from V and 4 bases from J, with 17 bases between. CDR3 coding DNA: TGTGCCAGCAGCCCCCTTCTCCCGGGTAGCACCGGGGAGCTGTTTTTT. Its protein product is CASSPLLPGSTGELFF.

This clone was counted once. Compared with germline, one end of the junction differs, possibly owing to a read error. The chain employs TRBV6-2 or TRBV6-3 and TRBJ2-7; a weak D match, TRBD2 (5 bases). This CDR3 has 15 amino acids. Germline values: CDR1 MNHEY, CDR2 SVGEGT. Here the CDR3 reads CAGSDGILPPYEQYF. CDR3 in DNA: TGTGCCGGCAGTGACGGGATCCTTCCCCCCTACGAGCAGTACTTC.

The V and J genes are TRBV18 and TRBJ2-7; a possible D gene is TRBD2 (5 bases). The CDR3 covers 14 residues. Trimming pared 3 bases from V and 3 bases from J, leaving 12 bases between. CDR1 and CDR2 from the germline V gene are KGHSH and LQKENI. The CDR3 coding sequence is TGTGCCAGCTCACCCCTCCCGGGGTACTACGAGCAGTACTTC. This translates into CASSPLPGYYEQYF.

J is TRBJ2-3 and V is TRBV5-6, with 8 bases lining up with TRBD2. Germline V lookup: CDR1 SGHDT, CDR2 YYEEEE. CDR3 length: 16 amino acids. The V gene end was trimmed by 3 bases and the J gene end by 2 bases; junction bases not matched to a gene: 8. CDR3 nucleotides: TGTGCCAGCAGCTCCAATCGGGGGGGCATCACAGATACGCAGTATTTT. Residues: CASSSNRGGITDTQYF.

J is TRBJ2-5 and V is TRBV11-1, with no clear D. The CDR3 consists of 14 residues. Germline V gene data show CDR1 as SGHAT and CDR2 as FQDESV (reference sequence). Trimming shortened V by 3 bases and J by 3 bases, and 11 bases separated the two germline ends. CDR3: CASSFGVSKETQYF. The CDR3 DNA sequence: TGTGCCAGCAGCTTTGGGGTCAGTAAAGAGACCCAGTACTTC.